The rows below give T cell receptor beta chains drawn from one sample of a study of blood T cell repertoires in COVID-19. Using immunoSEQ multiplex PCR, the repertoire was profiled, and TCRdb retains in-frame clones only, with some absent. The sample holds roughly 250,000 clones; more than 70% are singletons and the top ten take 8.5% to 10%. Sequenced sample: peripheral blood. The receptors were sampled from a man in his forties with active or convalescent COVID-19. CDR3s include the opening cysteine and the closing phenylalanine or tryptophan. The D gene is left open where the match is weak. Where a row states a size, it is once, few, many or the class of an expanded clone; other rows omit it.

clone_size | d_call | j_call | v_call | cdr3_nt | cdr3_aa
NA | NA | TRBJ1-2 | TRBV7-9 | TGTGCCAGCAGCTTAGTTCACGGAAGAGGAAATGGCTACACCTTC | CASSLVHGRGNGYTF
NA | NA | TRBJ1-3 | TRBV19 | TGTGCCAGTAGTCTCGGACAGAATGGCATCTCTGGAAACACCATATATTTT | CASSLGQNGISGNTIYF
NA | TRBD2 | TRBJ2-1 | TRBV6-4 | TGTGCCAGCAGTGACTTAGGGACTAGTTCCTACAATGAGCAGTTCTTC | CASSDLGTSSYNEQFF
NA | TRBD1 | TRBJ1-1 | TRBV6-5 | TGTGCCAGCAGATCCCCAGGGGGAACTGAAGCTTTCTTT | CASRSPGGTEAFF
NA | NA | TRBJ1-2 | TRBV6-5 | TGTGCCAGCAGTTACGGGGGGGGTGGCTACACCTTC | CASSYGGGGYTF
NA | TRBD1 | TRBJ1-5 | TRBV5-8 | TGTGCCAGCAGCTTGGACAGGGGGCTTCAGCCCCAGCATTTT | CASSLDRGLQPQHF
NA | TRBD2 | TRBJ2-1 | TRBV2 | TGTGCCAGCAGTGCTGGGGGTAGCGGGGCAAACAATGAGCAGTTCTTC | CASSAGGSGANNEQFF
few | NA | TRBJ1-5 | TRBV7-8 | TGTGCCAGCAGCTTAAACGCTGGACAGTTCAATCAGCCCCAGCATTTT | CASSLNAGQFNQPQHF
NA | NA | TRBJ2-7 | TRBV3-1/TRBV3-2 | TGTGCCAGCAGCCACCCGGTGAGGTCCGGTACCTACGAGCAGTACTTC | CASSHPVRSGTYEQYF
NA | NA | TRBJ2-1 | TRBV11-3 | TGTGCCAGCAGCCCCCTAGCTAGCCTCTCCTACAATGAGCAGTTCTTC | CASSPLASLSYNEQFF
NA | NA | TRBJ2-6 | TRBV5-8 | TGTGCCAGCAGCCCGCAGGGGACTACTGGGGCCAACGTCCTGACTTTC | CASSPQGTTGANVLTF
NA | NA | TRBJ2-7 | TRBV30 | TGTGCCTGGAGGTCGGACAGAGAGCAGTACTTC | CAWRSDREQYF
NA | NA | TRBJ2-1 | TRBV10-3 | TGTGCCATCAGTGAGTCAGTGACAGGGGTTCGAGGAGCGGGAACGGCAAACCAGTTCTTC | CAISESVTGVRGAGTANQFF
NA | NA | TRBJ2-1 | TRBV7-3 | TGTGCCAGCAGCCAACACGGAGCGGGCAATGAGCAGTTCTTC | CASSQHGAGNEQFF
NA | NA | TRBJ2-7 | TRBV5-1 | TGCGCCAGCAGCTTGGCTCCCCCCGGCTACGAGCAGTACTTC | CASSLAPPGYEQYF
once | NA | TRBJ2-1 | TRBV30 | TGTGCCTGGGGAGGGAGAGCCAATGAGCAGTTCTTC | CAWGGRANEQFF
many | NA | TRBJ2-2 | TRBV7-2 | TGTGCCAGCAGCTTATATGGGGAGCTGTTTTTT | CASSLYGELFF
NA | TRBD1 | TRBJ2-1 | TRBV7-9 | TGTGCCAGCAGAGCGGACAGGGCTGGTGGAAATGAGCAGTTCTTC | CASRADRAGGNEQFF
NA | NA | TRBJ1-1 | TRBV30 | TGTGCCTGGAGTCCCCCGCGATTTTCCCGAGCTTTCTTT | CAWSPPRFSRAFF
NA | TRBD1 | TRBJ1-1 | TRBV19 | TGTGCCAGTAGTATTCAGGGGGGTCTGAACACTGAAGCTTTCTTT | CASSIQGGLNTEAFF
once | NA | TRBJ1-1 | TRBV19 | TGTGCCAGTAGGTGGGCAGGACTAAACACTGAAGCTTTCTTT | CASRWAGLNTEAFF
NA | NA | TRBJ1-3 | TRBV29-1 | TGCAGCGCCCCCCATGGAAACACCATATATTTT | CSAPHGNTIYF
NA | TRBD1 | TRBJ1-1 | TRBV18 | TGTGCCAGCTCTTCTTCCGGGACAGTGAACACTGAAGCTTTCTTT | CASSSSGTVNTEAFF
NA | TRBD2 | TRBJ2-1 | TRBV28 | TGTGCCAGCAGTTTAGGTACTAGCGGTAACAATGAGCAGTTCTTC | CASSLGTSGNNEQFF
few | NA | TRBJ1-1 | TRBV30 | TGTGCCTGGAGGTTGACACTGAACACTGAAGCTTTCTTT | CAWRLTLNTEAFF
NA | TRBD2 | TRBJ2-3 | TRBV5-1 | TGCGCCAGCAGCTTACTTCGACTAGCGGGGGTCACAGATACGCAGTATTTT | CASSLLRLAGVTDTQYF
few | NA | TRBJ2-7 | TRBV19 | TGTGCCAGTAGTATAAAACAGAACTACGAGCAGTACTTC | CASSIKQNYEQYF
NA | TRBD2 | TRBJ2-7 | TRBV6-6 | TGTGCCAGCTCGGGAGGTCCCGGGGTTTACGAGCAGTACTTC | CASSGGPGVYEQYF
NA | NA | TRBJ1-2 | TRBV24-1 | TGTGCCACCAGTGATTTGACTCATGGCTACACCTTC | CATSDLTHGYTF
NA | TRBD1 | TRBJ2-3 | TRBV3-1/TRBV3-2 | TGTGCCAGCAGCCAGTTACTAGTGCGGGACAGGTTTTTAGATACGCAGTATTTT | CASSQLLVRDRFLDTQYF
NA | NA | TRBJ2-6 | TRBV4-2 | TGTGCCAGCAGCCAAGATCGGGTGTCTGGGGCCAACGTCCTGACTTTC | CASSQDRVSGANVLTF
NA | NA | TRBJ1-4 | TRBV4-2 | TGTGCCAGCAGCCCCGCATCGGGGGGGCAAGGGGAAAAACTGTTTTTT | CASSPASGGQGEKLFF
NA | NA | TRBJ2-6 | TRBV18 | TGTGCCAGCTCACCGTTAAAGGGGTGGGCCAACGTCCTGACTTTC | CASSPLKGWANVLTF
NA | TRBD1 | TRBJ2-2 | TRBV10-1 | TGCGCCAGCAGTGTTTCATTTCGGGACAGGGGGCCCCGAAACACCGGGGAGCTGTTTTTT | CASSVSFRDRGPRNTGELFF
NA | NA | TRBJ1-1 | TRBV19 | TGTGCCAGTAGTTTTACGGGGGTTGAAGCTTTCTTT | CASSFTGVEAFF
NA | NA | TRBJ1-4 | TRBV19 | TGTGCCAGTAGTTCCAGCGGGCAGGGTGGGGAAAAACTGTTTTTT | CASSSSGQGGEKLFF
NA | TRBD2 | TRBJ2-1 | TRBV30 | TGTGCCTGGAGCCGGCGGGGGGCGTACAATGAGCAGTTCTTC | CAWSRRGAYNEQFF
once | NA | TRBJ2-5 | TRBV5-1 | TGCGCCAGCAGCGTCATAGCGGAAGAGACCCAGTACTTC | CASSVIAEETQYF
NA | NA | TRBJ2-5 | TRBV30 | TGTGCCTGGAGTGTTGGCGGGACCGACCAAGAGACCCAGTACTTC | CAWSVGGTDQETQYF
NA | TRBD1 | TRBJ1-4 | TRBV4-2 | TGTGCCAGCAGCCAAGATAGTACAGGGGTTCCGGCTAATGAAAAACTGTTTTTT | CASSQDSTGVPANEKLFF
few | TRBD1 | TRBJ2-7 | TRBV7-3 | TGTGCCAGCAGCTTTACAGGGGGGACAGGGGCCGAGCAGTACTTC | CASSFTGGTGAEQYF
NA | NA | TRBJ2-7 | TRBV6-5 | TGTGCCAGCAGCCGGGACACAGGCTACGAGCAGTACTTC | CASSRDTGYEQYF
NA | NA | TRBJ2-3 | TRBV30 | TGTGCCTGGAAATGGCCTGGTAACACAGATACGCAGTATTTT | CAWKWPGNTDTQYF
NA | TRBD1 | TRBJ1-2 | TRBV9 | TGTGCCAGCAGTCTGGACAGGGATGTCACCAGCTACACCTTC | CASSLDRDVTSYTF
many | TRBD2 | TRBJ2-1 | TRBV5-1 | TGCGCCAGCAGCTCTAGCGGGGCGTACAATGAGCAGTTCTTC | CASSSSGAYNEQFF
NA | NA | TRBJ1-1 | TRBV29-1 | TGCAGCGTGGGGGGAGTTATGAACACTGAAGCTTTCTTT | CSVGGVMNTEAFF
NA | TRBD2 | TRBJ2-3 | TRBV7-2 | TGTGCCAGCAGCATTAGCGGGGACACAGATACGCAGTATTTT | CASSISGDTDTQYF
NA | NA | TRBJ2-2 | TRBV6-4 | TGTGCCAGCAGTGACTCTAGTTCAAACACCGGGGAGCTGTTTTTT | CASSDSSSNTGELFF
few | TRBD2 | TRBJ2-1 | TRBV19 | TGTGCCAGTAGTATAGGAGGGGGACTAGCGGCCAATGAGCAGTTCTTC | CASSIGGGLAANEQFF
NA | NA | TRBJ1-5 | TRBV10-3 | TGTGCCATCAGTGAGGGACAGAATAATCAGCCCCAGCATTTT | CAISEGQNNQPQHF
NA | NA | TRBJ2-7 | TRBV11-3 | TGTGCCAGCAGTACCCGGGGACACGACTCCTACGAGCAGTACTTC | CASSTRGHDSYEQYF
NA | NA | TRBJ1-2 | TRBV12-3/TRBV12-4 | TGTGCCAGCAGAGCTCGCCCAGGGGATGGCTACACCTTC | CASRARPGDGYTF
NA | NA | TRBJ1-1 | TRBV6-2/TRBV6-3 | TGTGCCAGCAGTAACGGGGTTTCAGCTTTCTTT | CASSNGVSAFF
NA | NA | TRBJ1-4 | TRBV25-1 | TGTGCCAGCAGTGAATATATTAATGAAAAACTGTTTTTT | CASSEYINEKLFF
NA | TRBD1 | TRBJ2-7 | TRBV10-3 | TGTGCCATCAGTGATAAGGGGGCCCCCTACGAGCAGTACTTC | CAISDKGAPYEQYF
NA | NA | TRBJ1-1 | TRBV11-3 | TGTGCCAGCAGTCGGACAAGTGAAGCTTTCTTT | CASSRTSEAFF
NA | NA | TRBJ1-4 | TRBV19 | TGTGCCAGTAGTAACTCCCGGGAAAAACTGTTTTTT | CASSNSREKLFF
NA | TRBD1 | TRBJ2-7 | TRBV11-2 | TGTGCCAGCAGCTTCCCGGCGGGGCAGGGGGCGCGGGAGCAGTACTTC | CASSFPAGQGAREQYF
NA | NA | TRBJ2-7 | TRBV7-2 | TGTGCCAGCAGCTTAGTCCTAGCGAGCTCCTACGAGCAGTACTTC | CASSLVLASSYEQYF
NA | NA | TRBJ2-2 | TRBV5-1 | TGCGCCAGCAGCCCGGACAGTAACACCGGGGAGCTGTTTTTT | CASSPDSNTGELFF